The TCR beta chain described here comes from a study of cytomegalovirus exposure and HLA in healthy donors (dated by TCRdb to the late 2010s). The study in broad terms: According to an earlier analysis of a few hundred of the donors, about 190 million T cells yielded over 90 million unique TCR beta sequences and less than 300 Gb of sequence data. About 300 gigabases of sequencing data and 80 million or so unique TCR sequences were included in an early release covering roughly 600 HLA-typed donors. The genetic ancestry cluster associated with self-reported Caucasian donors included roughly four fifths of the 398 genotyped donors. The aim of the study was to test whether cataloging public T cell receptors could identify signatures of past pathogen exposure. The T cell repertoires of under 750 subjects were profiled by immunosequencing and related to cytomegalovirus serostatus. A separate validation cohort of approximately 120 different subjects was used in addition to the roughly 720-subject first cohort. To predict cytomegalovirus infection status, the study combined high-throughput TCR immunosequencing, statistical association of individual TCRs with disease status, and machine learning. A later analysis re-examined previously published TCR beta repertoires from about 700 donors and added high-resolution HLA genotyping to investigate patterns of TCR occurrence. Rather than using new phenotypic data, the later analysis identified candidate immune exposures from TCR beta sequences and from how often those sequences occurred across donors. An earlier analysis of roughly 580 of the donors used high-throughput TCR beta sequencing to judge whether each TCR beta V gene segment behaved as functional or pseudogenic. Donor age, sex, ethnicity and CMV serostatus were collected together with the repertoire data. A later genetic analysis used genome-wide SNP genotypes for about 65% of the roughly 670 donors, treating that subset as a discovery cohort. Every repertoire in the discovery cohort had been generated on one and the same sequencing platform. HLA typing included class I and class II loci at four-digit resolution. The number of typed donors differed by locus: about 629-640 for A, B, C, DRB1 and DQB1; 500 to 550 for DQA1; over 600 for DPA1; and roughly 470 for DPB1. Several DR-DQ haplotypes were handled as single units for association and clustering because linkage in the cohort was strong. Across around 400 genotyped donors of the cohort, an average of roughly 250,000 unique TCR beta nucleotide sequences per donor were sequenced, and roughly 20% of those sequences were non-productive. The paper as a whole reports these results and caveats: In a later analysis, 15,000 to 20,000 TCR beta sequences were associated with specific HLA alleles at a false discovery rate of 0.05. A cluster of highly shared sequence variants was judged likely to represent a technical artifact of the sequencing pipeline. Compared with equally common non-associated chains, HLA-associated TCR beta chains in a later analysis were more clonally expanded and had lower generation probabilities. The earlier analysis of 587 of the donors excluded over 15 rarely observed V segments, including chromosome 9 orphons, because counts were too low. Some IMGT-functional V segments, including TRBV6-2 and TRBV6-3, could not be distinguished by the 87-base-pair reads and were therefore excluded. In the study, about 150 TCR beta chains were listed as associated with cytomegalovirus. Correlated functional status among segregating V segments might be attributable to linkage disequilibrium, but an unknown experimental factor could not be ruled out. A later genetic analysis associated a missense DCLRE1C variant with V-gene and J-gene trimming of TCR beta chains, and an independent cohort replicated the association. Most TCR sequences were observed very rarely across donors, whereas some public TCRs were present in many individuals. A further reported finding was that TCR beta sequences accurately predicted the HLA-A and HLA-B alleles for most subjects in the first cohort. In this cohort, only TCR beta chains were sequenced, and detectable features were limited by the absence of alpha or paired-chain data. In a later analysis, several top co-occurrence clusters were reported to appear linked to parvovirus B19, influenza, CMV and Epstein-Barr virus. Because HLA typing was unavailable for some donors at each locus, only the typed subset was used in association tests. In vitro tests confirmed that a few of the cytomegalovirus-associated TCR beta chains recognize cytomegalovirus antigens. When HLA alleles, especially DR and DQ, strongly co-occurred, TCR associations were difficult to assign to individual alleles. For the cohort, immune exposure information was limited to CMV serostatus. A later analysis found that most CMV-associated TCR beta chains appeared HLA-restricted, with HLA associations seemingly driven largely by CMV exposure. In an earlier analysis of some 540 of the donors, most TCR beta V segments appeared in productive rearrangements about 90% or about 30% of the time, broadly matching IMGT annotations. Presence/absence analyses assumed roughly uniform sequencing depth across donors, an assumption that may not hold. According to the authors, the approach could potentially be generalized to other disease states and immunological phenotypes. The classifier was reported to diagnose cytomegalovirus status with high specificity and sensitivity in both the original and validation cohorts. In a later analysis, the rate of TCR association differed among HLA loci, with DRB1 alleles having the most associated TCRs and HLA-C alleles having the fewest. Compared with the roughly 670-donor mean, donors in an Asian-associated ancestry cluster had fewer N-insertions in productive TCRs, according to a later genetic analysis.

Trimming takes 7 bases from V and 5 bases from J, and the germline ends sit 8 bases apart. Sequences SEHNR (CDR1) and FQNEAQ (CDR2) are obtained from the germline V gene (reference sequence). Including the terminal cysteine and phenylalanine, the CDR3 comprises 11 residues. Just CDR3 DNA is preserved here, 33 bases in frame from base 1. In total, fewer than 750 healthy bone marrow donors made up the cohort. Cohort members were all nominally healthy when sampled, although unrecorded immune exposures were likely present. The donor tested CMV seronegative and was one of the 352 seronegative cohort members. A peripheral blood sample was provided by each donor, and peripheral blood mononuclear cells were used for TCR beta sequencing. Genomic DNA extraction from the blood cell samples was performed with the Qiagen DNeasy Blood Extraction Kit. The library was produced with the immunoSEQ multiplex PCR assay. A mixture of 60 forward primers for TCR Vbeta segments and 13 reverse primers for TCR Jbeta segments was used in the multiplex PCR. The CDR3 region of rearranged TCR beta genes was amplified from genomic DNA by a multiplex PCR assay. On the Illumina HiSeq System, the amplified TCR beta libraries were sequenced as 87-base-pair reads. The authors' pipeline ran thus. Across the 670 or so repertoires, a later analysis counted some 80 million unique TCR beta chains, 9 million to 14 million of which were shared by at least two donors. Raw reads were error-corrected and collapsed into unique sequences with a nearest-neighbor algorithm that merged closely related sequences to remove PCR and sequencing errors. V, D and J gene segments were assigned by aligning CDR3 sequences to IMGT reference sequences. For a sequence to be retained, at least a six-nucleotide match to both a V gene segment and a J gene segment was required. Rearrangements were classified as productive when the CDR3 lacked stop codons and remained in frame with V and J, and all other rearrangements were classified as non-productive. CDR3 was defined by IMGT convention, running from the second conserved V-encoded cysteine to the conserved J-encoded phenylalanine. The earlier analysis of some 600 of the donors excluded sequences that lacked an unambiguous match to a single V gene segment. In an earlier analysis of approximately 500 of the donors, a V segment was called functional when productive rearrangements were above 56.7%, and segregating when the standard deviation between donors exceeded 5%. A statistical classification framework was developed to diagnose cytomegalovirus status using the catalog of TCR beta chain sequences. In a later analysis, V and J genes were assigned by comparing TCR nucleotide sequences against IMGT/GENE-DB human TR gene sequences. Using the TCRdist pipeline, a later analysis assigned CDR3 sequences along with most-parsimonious VDJ recombination scenarios. In a later analysis, every TCR beta chain was defined by the combination of its CDR3 amino acid sequence and its V-gene family, and reads without a unique V-gene family were dropped. As a way to deal with suspected cross-contamination and a sequencing artifact, a later analysis dropped 500 to 700 nucleotide sequences that were highly shared and had low generation probability. A later analysis calculated a clonal expansion index for each public chain from normalized within-repertoire ranks of inferred template counts. Generation probabilities in a later analysis came from a VDJ recombination model fitted to out-of-frame rearrangements, and those results were checked against IGoR. In a later analysis, TCR-TCR, TCR-HLA and TCR-CMV co-occurrence was scored with hypergeometric tests, and a repertoire-size bias correction was applied to TCR pairs. A later analysis estimated false discovery rates by permuting HLA or CMV assignments 20 times. A later analysis grouped co-occurring TCRs with DBSCAN, adding TCRdist sequence similarity when clustering within HLA-allele-positive subsets. Repertoires with fewer than 30,000 or more than 120,000 public chains were left out of co-occurrence clustering, as were five repertoires with anomalous nucleotide sharing. TCRdb provides this immuneACCESS table in a form limited to in-frame rearrangements. Some clones are lacking; in checked studies, under half of them reflect an unresolved V gene, and why the rest are absent is not known. Clonal size and the V and J genes are those of that table, whereas D and trimming came from the DNA. This sample lists about 100,000 clones; roughly 84% were detected once. The ten top clones hold more than 0.95% of the sample.

This clone was observed a few times. This receptor's antigen is unknown. No much larger clonotype is one base removed from it; base qualities were not supplied. The origin of this receptor is a woman in her late teens or twenties in good health and CMV-seronegative. What was sequenced was PBMCs. This chain joins TRBV7-9 to TRBJ2-5, with TRBD2 perhaps the D gene, on 5 matching bases. The nucleotide sequence is TGTGCCAGCACCCCGGGGGAGACCCAGTACTTC. The resulting protein is CASTPGETQYF.